This T cell receptor beta chain was obtained from a study of PD-1 blockade in mismatch repair-deficient tumors. Study context: Enrolled 2013-2016, patients had progressing, pretreated mismatch repair-deficient cancers of about a dozen types. Study results and caveats: Rapid post-treatment expansion, then contraction, generally preceding radiologic response, marked tumor-resident clones.

Sequenced by immunoSEQ multiplex PCR; TCRdb stores in-frame clones only, minus some. This table holds about 68,000 clones, around four fifths found once. As to this clone: Its antigen remains unidentified.

Germline CDR1 is SGHVS and CDR2 is FQNEAQ. CDR3 length equals 12 residues. V shed 4 bases and J shed 4 bases, with 7 bases lying between them. The rearrangement uses TRBV7-8 and TRBJ1-1; D is perhaps TRBD1 (6 bases). This receptor was identified in an adult with mismatch repair-deficient cancer. Material: peripheral blood, obtained 2 weeks after starting pembrolizumab. This chain's CDR3 is CASSSGVTEAFF. The DNA of the CDR3 is TGTGCCAGCAGCTCAGGGGTCACTGAAGCTTTCTTT.